This entry is about one T cell receptor beta chain. Its antigen is unknown. Assay: immunoSEQ multiplex PCR; the TCRdb copy retains only in-frame clones and omits some. In the table there are about 150,000 clones, approximately 95% of which are singletons. The data stem from a study of T cell responses to AZD1222 COVID-19 vaccine. Points from the study as a whole: Nearly half of spike-specific TCRs reportedly go after variant regions that carry no mutations. Among those given AZD1222, only five or six were seropositive at baseline. Possibly, clonal diversity was underestimated; donors were largely white British and included more females. It was only after the peak T cell response that any repertoires were sampled.

This CDR3 is 12 amino acids long. The V end lost 2 bases, the J end lost 7 bases, and 3 bases lay between the germline ends. Germline CDR1 reads MNHEY; CDR2 reads SMNVEV (reference sequence). The material sequenced was peripheral blood, taken 28 days after the second AZD1222 dose. This chain connects TRBV27 to TRBJ1-6; D uncertain. This receptor was obtained from an adult who received the AZD1222 COVID-19 vaccine. The CDR3 bases are TGTGCCAGCAGTTTAGGGAATTCACCCCTCCACTTT. Amino acid sequence: CASSLGNSPLHF.